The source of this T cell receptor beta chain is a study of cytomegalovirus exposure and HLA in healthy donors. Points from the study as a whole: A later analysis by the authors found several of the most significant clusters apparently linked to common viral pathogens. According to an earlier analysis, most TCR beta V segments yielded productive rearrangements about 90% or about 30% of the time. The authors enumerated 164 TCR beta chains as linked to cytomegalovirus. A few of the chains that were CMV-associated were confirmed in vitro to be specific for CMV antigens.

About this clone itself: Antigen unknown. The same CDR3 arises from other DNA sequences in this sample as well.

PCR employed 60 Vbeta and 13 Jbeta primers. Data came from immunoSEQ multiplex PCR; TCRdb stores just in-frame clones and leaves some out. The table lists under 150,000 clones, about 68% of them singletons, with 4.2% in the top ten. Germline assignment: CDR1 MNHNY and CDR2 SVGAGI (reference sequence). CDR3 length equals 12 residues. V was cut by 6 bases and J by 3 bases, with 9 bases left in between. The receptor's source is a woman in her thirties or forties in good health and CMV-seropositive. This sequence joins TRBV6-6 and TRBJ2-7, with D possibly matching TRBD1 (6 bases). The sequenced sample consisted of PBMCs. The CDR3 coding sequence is TGTGCCAGCAGAACGACAGGCTACGAGCAGTACTTC. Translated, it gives CASRTTGYEQYF.